This T cell receptor beta chain is drawn from a study of OX40 agonist ivuxolimab in advanced cancers. For the study in its entirety: Ivuxolimab was an agonistic, fully human IgG2 monoclonal antibody directed against OX40 (CD134), a costimulatory receptor. Intravenous ivuxolimab was administered to patients every 2 weeks at six dose levels: 0.01, 0.1, 0.3, 1.5, 3 and 10 mg/kg. Of the approximately 50 dose-escalation patients, hepatocellular carcinoma was present in about 19, melanoma in roughly 15, renal cell carcinoma in 9 and head and neck cancer in 9. In the dose-escalation cohort, 82.7% of patients were male, and the mean age was approximately 60 years, with a range of roughly 20 to 79. Patients were allowed to have had prior anti-PD-1, anti-PD-L1 or anti-CTLA-4 therapy, and approximately 40% of the dose-escalation patients had been treated with checkpoint inhibitors. Three dose-escalation patients achieved partial responses, one with hepatocellular carcinoma and two with cutaneous melanoma. The point of sequencing TCRbeta in the periphery was to test whether ivuxolimab changed TCR sequence diversity and drove clonal T-cell expansion. The paper describes the monotherapy dose-escalation part (N of about 55 patients) of the phase I trial of ivuxolimab. General conclusions and limits of the study: After ivuxolimab, more expanded clones were found on average in CD8+ T cells than in CD4+ T cells. Low levels of normalized T-cell clonal expansion were also seen in some nonresponding patients. At doses from 0.1 to 3.0 mg/kg, clonal expansion was seen in both CD4+ and CD8+ blood T cells between baseline and week 6. Partial responders in the 0.1-3.0 mg/kg groups had among the lowest normalized peripheral clonal expansion, especially among CD8+ T cells. Which antigens the clonally expanded peripheral T cells were specific for was not determined.

Reading the germline V gene gives CDR1 SQVTM and CDR2 ANQGSEA. Reading from cysteine to phenylalanine, the CDR3 counts 13 amino acids. Just the 39-base CDR3 DNA is kept, in frame starting at base 1. V loses 7 bases of germline sequence and J loses 4 bases, and the interval between the two ends is 16 bases. The trial excluded patients who had a history of autoimmune disease or were on systemic immunosuppression. In every dose cohort, peripheral blood was drawn for TCR sequencing at baseline, cycle 4 day 1, and cycle 7 day 1. Samples were obtained from an open-label, multicenter, first-in-human phase I dose-escalation trial of ivuxolimab. Adults with locally advanced or metastatic melanoma, renal cell carcinoma, hepatocellular carcinoma or head and neck squamous cell carcinoma were enrolled in the trial. Before TCR sequencing, CD4+ T cells and CD8+ T cells from peripheral blood were sorted into separate populations.

To note about this clone: Its antigen remains undetermined. Base qualities are missing; no much larger clone stands one base away.

To sequence the TCRbeta CDR3 region, genomic DNA was isolated from the sorted cells. TCRbeta CDR3 regions were sequenced using the immunoSEQ Assay. Drawn from immuneACCESS, this table holds only the in-frame rearrangements with V and J called that TCRdb kept. Clones are partly lost; checked studies trace under half to an unresolved V gene and leave the rest unexplained. Across this sample there are 40,000 to 65,000 clones, with roughly 84% seen only once. The ten top clones hold about 1.6% of the sample. The material was CD4+ or CD8+ T cells sorted from blood, obtained in a trial of the OX40 agonist ivuxolimab. The TCR was taken from an adult with an advanced solid tumor such as melanoma, head and neck, liver or kidney cancer. In this chain, TRBV29-1 is recombined with TRBJ1-1; too little of a D gene remains to name it. The CDR3 protein sequence reads: CSESGFSGTEAFF. Read as DNA, the sequence is TGCAGCGAGTCCGGGTTCTCTGGCACTGAAGCTTTCTTT. Where the CDR3 stops, the reference TRBV29-1 and TRBJ1-1 genes take over; the full variable domain is SAVISQKPSRDICQRGTSLTIQCQVDSQVTMMFWYRQQPGQSLTLIATANQGSEATYESGFVIDKFPISRPNLTFSTLTVSNMSPEDSSIYLCSESGFSGTEAFFGQGTRLTVV.